This T cell receptor (beta chain) was recovered during a study of tumor-infiltrating lymphocytes in primary liver carcinoma. Blood RNA came from unsorted whole blood; germline DNA was also extracted. Study-wide points: Against blood, tumors held a significantly higher top-250-clone fraction (p = 0.039).

This clonotype was recorded many times. Its antigen is as yet unknown. A constant-region primer primed TCR beta cDNA synthesis from about 530 ng of total RNA. For TCR beta, libraries were produced by three nested multiplex PCR rounds using slightly modified ARM-PCR. TCRdb used MiXCR to reprocess the multiplex PCR reads, holding one entry per CDR3 protein. The sample includes a few hundred thousand distinct CDR3 sequences, roughly three fifths seen only once; the top ten take over 15%. The sequenced sample consisted of peripheral blood. The receptor's source is a woman aged 25-40 years with primary liver carcinoma and hepatitis B virus infection.

In nucleotides, the CDR3 is TGCAGCGTTGAAGAACGAGACGGGAGGGCCCGAGATACGCAGTATTTT. Its protein is CSVEERDGRARDTQYF. The chain carries TRBV29-1 and TRBJ2-3; 8 bases map to TRBD2. Germline V gene data show CDR1 as SQVTM and CDR2 as ANQGSEA. With V trimmed by 0 bases and J by 5 bases, 10 bases remained unmatched. CDR3 size: 16 residues.